The rows below give T cell receptor beta chains drawn from one sample of a study of tumor-infiltrating lymphocytes in localized non-small cell lung cancer. Assay used: immunoSEQ multiplex PCR; TCRdb lists only in-frame clones, some missing. The table shows thousands of clones, with about 67% occurring only once. Sequencing was done on a sample of lung tumor tissue. Receptor source: a human donor with non-small cell lung cancer. Both conserved end residues are trimmed from each CDR3.

cdr3_length v_call cdr3_aa
14 TRBV5-1 ASSFQTSGNTGELF
11 TRBV28 ASSRYTNEKLF
15 TRBV5-8 ASSSAAPGTSADTQY
15 TRBV4-2 ASSQADGRGQGKKLF
13 TRBV14 ASSQNTAGTGELF
11 TRBV7-3 ASSSTGTGEQF
15 TRBV18 ASSPPGRPSSGNTIY
10 TRBV29-1 SVVLVGYEQY
12 TRBV7-9 ASSLALTSEKLF
13 TRBV21-1 ASCLGQGEGNTIY
11 TRBV7-2 ASSQGLGEKLF
13 TRBV6-6 ASSYSSGVGYEQY
11 TRBV5-1 ASSLEGGYGYT
12 TRBV6-5 ASSPGRGNTEAF
13 TRBV28 ASSFLRGEADTQY
13 TRBV11-2 ASSSSRSGARGYT
10 TRBV7-2 ASSVQDTGYT
15 TRBV5-1 ASSLSPVRGSNSPLH
13 TRBV16 ASSPPGPGANVLT
14 TRBV1 TSSQDRSVTNEKLF
14 TRBV7-3 ASSELGSSYNSPLH
13 TRBV7-2 ASSLGGEGGEKLF
10 TRBV6-6 ASSYSDGTQY
12 TRBV2 ASSEGTGDQPQH
12 TRBV5-1 ASSLAGQDGELF
13 TRBV9 ASSPGLAGSGELF
12 TRBV5-1 ASSLADGNYGYT
11 TRBV28 ASSLWDSAEQF
13 TRBV6-6 ASSPPTSRRGEQF
13 TRBV9 ASSVAGSGYNEQF
16 TRBV28 ASSRFAGTGPGANVLT
12 TRBV30 AWSEVGIDYEQY
13 TRBV7-9 ASSFGQGEGNEQF
12 TRBV7-2 ASSLLPAGKSQH
10 TRBV7-2 ASSLLRETQY
12 TRBV5-5 ASSTSGTRETQY
13 TRBV5-1 ASSLASGDQETQY
13 TRBV5-6 ASSLGTAGTDTQY
15 TRBV18 ASSPLAAGGADYGYT
16 TRBV7-6 ASSLALETVLMAGELF
10 TRBV7-6 ASKRLNTEAF
13 TRBV7-9 ASSLWVSGANVLT
11 TRBV9 ASRPTGGGGAF
11 TRBV29-1 SVEGLAGAEQY
13 TRBV5-8 ASSLGQGARNEQF
13 TRBV7-6 ASSLVGTGGGEQY
11 TRBV5-3 ARSRTGGYGYT
10 TRBV15 ATSFGPDTQY